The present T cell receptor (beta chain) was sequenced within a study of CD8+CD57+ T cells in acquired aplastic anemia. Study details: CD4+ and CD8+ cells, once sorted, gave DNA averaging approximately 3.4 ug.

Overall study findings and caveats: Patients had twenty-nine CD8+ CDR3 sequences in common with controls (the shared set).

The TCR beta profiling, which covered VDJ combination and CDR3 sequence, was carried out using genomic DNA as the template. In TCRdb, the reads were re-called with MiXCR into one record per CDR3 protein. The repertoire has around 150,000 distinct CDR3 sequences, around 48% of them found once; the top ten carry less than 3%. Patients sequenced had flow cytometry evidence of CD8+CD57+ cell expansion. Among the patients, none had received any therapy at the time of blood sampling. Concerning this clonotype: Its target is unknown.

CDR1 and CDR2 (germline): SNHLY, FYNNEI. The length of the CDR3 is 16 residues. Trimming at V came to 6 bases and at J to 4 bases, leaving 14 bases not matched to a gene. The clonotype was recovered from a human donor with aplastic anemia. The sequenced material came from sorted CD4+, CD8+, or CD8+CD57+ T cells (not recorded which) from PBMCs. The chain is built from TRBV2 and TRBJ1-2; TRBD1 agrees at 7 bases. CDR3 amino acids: CASSDGPGTVIYGYTF. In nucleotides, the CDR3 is TGTGCCAGCAGCGATGGTCCCGGGACAGTTATCTATGGCTACACCTTC.